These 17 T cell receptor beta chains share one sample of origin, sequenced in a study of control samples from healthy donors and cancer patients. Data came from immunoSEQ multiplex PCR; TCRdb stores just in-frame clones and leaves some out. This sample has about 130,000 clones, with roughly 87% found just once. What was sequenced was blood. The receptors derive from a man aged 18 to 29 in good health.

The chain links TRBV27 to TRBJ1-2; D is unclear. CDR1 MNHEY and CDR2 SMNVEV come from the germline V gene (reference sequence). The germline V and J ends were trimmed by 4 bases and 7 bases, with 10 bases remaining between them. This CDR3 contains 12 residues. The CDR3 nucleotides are TGTGCCAGCAGTTCCGCGCGAATTGGCTACACCTTC. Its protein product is CASSSARIGYTF.

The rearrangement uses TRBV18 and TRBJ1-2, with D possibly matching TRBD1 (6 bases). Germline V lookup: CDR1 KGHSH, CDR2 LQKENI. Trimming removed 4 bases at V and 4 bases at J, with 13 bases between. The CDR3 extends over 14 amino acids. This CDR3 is CASSRWGAVYGYTF. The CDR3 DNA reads TGTGCCAGCTCACGGTGGGGGGCGGTCTATGGCTACACCTTC.

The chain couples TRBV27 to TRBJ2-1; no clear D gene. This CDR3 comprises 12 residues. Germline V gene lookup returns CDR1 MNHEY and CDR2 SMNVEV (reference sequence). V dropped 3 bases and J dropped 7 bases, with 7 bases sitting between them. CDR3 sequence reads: CASSLNGNEQFF. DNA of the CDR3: TGTGCCAGCAGTTTGAATGGGAATGAGCAGTTCTTC.

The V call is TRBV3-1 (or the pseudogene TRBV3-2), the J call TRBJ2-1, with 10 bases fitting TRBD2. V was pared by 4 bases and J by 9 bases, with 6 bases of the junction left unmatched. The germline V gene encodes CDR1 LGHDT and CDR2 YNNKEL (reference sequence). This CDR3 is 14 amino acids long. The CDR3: CASSRTSGGGEQFF. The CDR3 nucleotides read TGTGCCAGCAGCCGGACTAGCGGAGGGGGTGAGCAGTTCTTC.

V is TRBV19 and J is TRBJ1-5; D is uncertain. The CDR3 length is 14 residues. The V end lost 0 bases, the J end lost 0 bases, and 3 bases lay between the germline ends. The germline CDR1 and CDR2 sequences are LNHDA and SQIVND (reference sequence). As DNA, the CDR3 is TGTGCCAGTAGTATAGACGATAGCAATCAGCCCCAGCATTTT. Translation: CASSIDDSNQPQHF.

CDR3 amino acids: CSAGSYEQYF. The CDR3, as DNA: TGCAGTGCGGGGAGCTACGAGCAGTACTTC. J is TRBJ2-7 and V is TRBV20-1; D possibly corresponds to TRBD2 (5 bases). The CDR3 extends over 10 amino acids. Trimming left V 6 bases short and J 3 bases short, with 6 bases between. Germline CDR1 reads DFQATT; CDR2 reads SNEGSKA (reference sequence).

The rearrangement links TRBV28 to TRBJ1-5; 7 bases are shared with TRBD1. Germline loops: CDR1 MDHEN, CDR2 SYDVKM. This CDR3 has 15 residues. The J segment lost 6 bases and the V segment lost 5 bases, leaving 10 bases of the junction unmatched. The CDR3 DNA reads TGTGCCAGCAGTCTGCGACAGGGTGTGAGTCAGCCCCAGCATTTT. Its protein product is CASSLRQGVSQPQHF.

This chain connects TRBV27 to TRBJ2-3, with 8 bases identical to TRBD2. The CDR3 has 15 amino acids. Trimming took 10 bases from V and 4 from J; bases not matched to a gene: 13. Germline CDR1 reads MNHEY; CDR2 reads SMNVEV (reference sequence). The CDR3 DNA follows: TGTGCCACCTCAACTTCAAGCGGGAGCGCAGATACGCAGTATTTT. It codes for CATSTSSGSADTQYF.

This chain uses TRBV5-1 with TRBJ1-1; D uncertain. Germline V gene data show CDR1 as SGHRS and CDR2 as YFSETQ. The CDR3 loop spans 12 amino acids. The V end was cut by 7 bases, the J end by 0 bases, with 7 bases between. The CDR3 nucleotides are TGCGCCAGCGGGTCGTTGAACACTGAAGCTTTCTTT. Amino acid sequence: CASGSLNTEAFF.

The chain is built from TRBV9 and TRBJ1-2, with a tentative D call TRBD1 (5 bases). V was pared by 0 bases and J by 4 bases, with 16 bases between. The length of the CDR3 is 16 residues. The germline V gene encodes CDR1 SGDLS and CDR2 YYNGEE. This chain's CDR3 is CASSVVSGGGSYGYTF. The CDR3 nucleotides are TGTGCCAGCAGCGTAGTATCCGGGGGAGGAAGCTATGGCTACACCTTC.

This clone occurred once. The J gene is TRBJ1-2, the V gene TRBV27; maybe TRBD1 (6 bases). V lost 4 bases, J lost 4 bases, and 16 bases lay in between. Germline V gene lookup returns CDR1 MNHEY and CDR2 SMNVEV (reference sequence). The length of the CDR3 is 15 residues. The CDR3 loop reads CASSSWDTFTYGYTF. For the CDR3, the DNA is TGTGCCAGCAGTTCCTGGGACACCTTTACCTATGGCTACACCTTC.

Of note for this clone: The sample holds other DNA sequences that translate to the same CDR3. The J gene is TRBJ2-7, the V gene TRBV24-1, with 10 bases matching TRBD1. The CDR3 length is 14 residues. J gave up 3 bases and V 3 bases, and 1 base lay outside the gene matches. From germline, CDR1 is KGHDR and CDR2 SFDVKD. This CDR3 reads CATSDRTGGYEQYF. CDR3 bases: TGTGCCACCAGTGATCGGACAGGGGGCTACGAGCAGTACTTC.

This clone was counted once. The CDR3 protein is CASSATGGSLQEQYF. CDR3 sequence (DNA): TGCGCCAGCAGTGCAACAGGGGGATCGCTACAGGAGCAGTACTTC. The rearrangement joins TRBV10-2 to TRBJ2-7; 8 positions match TRBD1. The CDR3 is 15 amino acids. Trimming removed 4 bases from V and 7 bases from J; junction bases left unmatched: 12. Per the germline V gene, CDR1 is WSHSY and CDR2 is SAAADI.

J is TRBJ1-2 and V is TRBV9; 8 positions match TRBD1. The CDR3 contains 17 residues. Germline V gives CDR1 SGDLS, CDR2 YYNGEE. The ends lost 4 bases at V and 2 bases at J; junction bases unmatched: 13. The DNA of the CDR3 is TGTGCCAGCAGCCAAATGGACAGGGCTTTTGTCAACTATGGCTACACCTTC. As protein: CASSQMDRAFVNYGYTF. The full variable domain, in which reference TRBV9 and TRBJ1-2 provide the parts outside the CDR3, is DSGVTQTPKHLITATGQRVTLRCSPRSGDLSVYWYQQSLDQGLQFLIQYYNGEERAKGNILERFSAQQFPDLHSELNLSSLELGDSALYFCASSQMDRAFVNYGYTFGSGTRLTVV.

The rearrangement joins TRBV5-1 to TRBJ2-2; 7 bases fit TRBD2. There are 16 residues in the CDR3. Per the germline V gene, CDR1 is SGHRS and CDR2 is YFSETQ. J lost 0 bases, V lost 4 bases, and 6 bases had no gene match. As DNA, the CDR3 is TGCGCCAGCAGCCTTCGGACTAGTGCGAACACCGGGGAGCTGTTTTTT. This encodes CASSLRTSANTGELFF.

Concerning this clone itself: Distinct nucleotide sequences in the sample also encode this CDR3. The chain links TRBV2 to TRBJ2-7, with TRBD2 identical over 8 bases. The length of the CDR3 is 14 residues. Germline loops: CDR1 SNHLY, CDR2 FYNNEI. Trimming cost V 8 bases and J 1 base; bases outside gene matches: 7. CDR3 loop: CASALGGGSYEQYF. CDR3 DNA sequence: TGTGCCAGCGCACTCGGGGGGGGTTCCTACGAGCAGTACTTC.

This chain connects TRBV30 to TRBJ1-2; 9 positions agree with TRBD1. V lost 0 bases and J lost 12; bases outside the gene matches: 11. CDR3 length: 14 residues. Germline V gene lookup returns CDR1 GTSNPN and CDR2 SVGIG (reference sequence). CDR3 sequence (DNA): TGTGCCTGGAGTGTAGAACCGGGACAGGGTAAAAACACCTTC. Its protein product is CAWSVEPGQGKNTF.